The entry below describes one TCR beta chain. Combining iRepertoire HTBI primers with Arm-PCR of CDR3 regions, the authors built TCR beta libraries. TCRdb reprocessed the multiplex PCR reads with MiXCR, giving one entry per CDR3 protein. The data contain roughly 450,000 distinct CDR3 sequences, about 20% of them seen just once; the ten biggest clones take up approximately 8%. This sample's time point: persistent/refractory GD, antithyroid drugs over 5 years with positive TRAb. There was RNA extracted from PBMCs, and the TCR library was made from it. With V trimmed by 10 bases and J by 7 bases, 10 bases remained unmatched. Germline CDR1 and CDR2: MGHRA and YSYEKL. The CDR3 is made up of 14 amino acids. The source of the sample is a study of regulatory T cells in long-lasting Graves disease.

The source of this sequence is a female donor with Graves disease. The starting material was peripheral blood mononuclear cells (PBMCs), obtained when the disease was refractory, from a patient treated with antithyroid drugs. This sequence joins TRBV4-1 and TRBJ1-4; 9 bases are a match to TRBD1. This CDR3 reads CAILTGGGSEKLFF. Written as DNA, the CDR3 is TGCGCCATACTAACAGGGGGCGGGAGTGAAAAACTGTTTTTT.